This section outlines one T cell receptor (beta chain) sequence together with its context. No cognate antigen has been identified for it. Per-nucleotide qualities are absent, and no much larger clonotype sits a single base away. This entry comes from a study of blood T cell repertoires in COVID-19 (dated by TCRdb to about 2020). Concerning the study at large: Collaborator samples came from the United States, Italy and Spain and covered acute and convalescent phases of COVID-19. Sample metadata almost always included a de-identified subject ID, COVID-19 status, age in years and sex. The repertoires were released in a freely available public database intended as a resource for research on the immune response to SARS-CoV-2. Deeply sampled blood TCRbeta repertoires from subjects exposed to, actively infected with, or recovered from COVID-19 were included in the dataset. The samples were drawn from two sources: the first 160 participants of the ongoing ImmuneRACE study, and fewer than 1,500 subjects contributed by 6 global collaborators. Where available, HLA class I and class II types were taken from metadata supplied by the sample provider and were not determined by assay-based typing. The prospective study material was composed of cDNA or gDNA derived from T cells, B-cell-depleted T cells, or PBMCs.

Collaborating institutions collected whole blood in K2EDTA tubes following their own protocols. For TCRbeta analysis, collaborators shipped samples in one of three forms: frozen whole blood, isolated PBMCs, or DNA extracted from either of those sample types. V is shortened by 2 bases, J by 2 bases, and the region joining them spans 6 bases. According to the germline V gene, CDR1 reads KGHSH and CDR2 reads LQKENI. Counted from cysteine to phenylalanine, this CDR3 has 13 amino acids. Left in the record is the CDR3 DNA by itself, 39 bases read in frame from the first base. General conclusions and limits of the study: How much clinical and demographic metadata was included differed by source and by participant, and the metadata was provided uncurated.

The immunoSEQ Assay, a bias-controlled multiplex PCR, was used to amplify TCRbeta CDR3 regions from genomic DNA. The paper's data handling went like this. The number of nucleated cells in each sample was estimated from the amplification of reference gene primers within the assay. To quantify the absolute abundance of each unique TCRbeta CDR3 rearrangement, sequence reads were collapsed and filtered. Productive Simpson clonality was computed per sample as the square root of Simpson's diversity index over productive rearrangements. TCRdb carries this immuneACCESS record with in-frame sequences only. Its versions omit some clonotypes, under half of them owing to an unresolved V gene in the studies checked, with the rest unexplained. The V and J calls and clone size come from that table; D and trimming were worked out from the DNA. This sample comprises roughly 130,000 clones, less than 85% of them detected only once. The biggest ten clones account for roughly an eighth of the sample.

The receptor comes from a woman aged 60-70 years with acute or convalescent COVID-19. This sequence uses TRBV18 and TRBJ1-2, with the D gene uncertain. The specimen was peripheral blood. CDR3 region: CASSPDNNYGYTF. The nucleotide sequence reads as follows: TGTGCCAGCTCACCAGACAACAACTATGGCTACACCTTC.